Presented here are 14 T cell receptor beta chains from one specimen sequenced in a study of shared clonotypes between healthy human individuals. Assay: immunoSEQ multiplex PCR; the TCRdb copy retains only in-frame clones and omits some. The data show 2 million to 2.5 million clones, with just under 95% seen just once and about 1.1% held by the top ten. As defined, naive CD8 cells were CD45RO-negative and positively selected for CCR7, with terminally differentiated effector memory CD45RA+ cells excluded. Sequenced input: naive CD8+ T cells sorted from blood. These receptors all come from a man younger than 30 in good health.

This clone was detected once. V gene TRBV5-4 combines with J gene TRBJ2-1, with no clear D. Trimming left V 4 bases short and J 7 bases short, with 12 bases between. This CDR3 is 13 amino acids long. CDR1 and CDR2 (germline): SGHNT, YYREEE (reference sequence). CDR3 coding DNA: TGTGCCAGCAGCCACAGCCTGACTAATGAGCAGTTCTTC. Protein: CASSHSLTNEQFF.

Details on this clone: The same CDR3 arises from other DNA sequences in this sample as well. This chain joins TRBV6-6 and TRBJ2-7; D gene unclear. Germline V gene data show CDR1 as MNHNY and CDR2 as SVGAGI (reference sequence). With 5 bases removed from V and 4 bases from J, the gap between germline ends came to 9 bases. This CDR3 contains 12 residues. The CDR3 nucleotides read TGTGCCAGCAGTCGAACCGGTTACGAGCAGTACTTC. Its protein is CASSRTGYEQYF.

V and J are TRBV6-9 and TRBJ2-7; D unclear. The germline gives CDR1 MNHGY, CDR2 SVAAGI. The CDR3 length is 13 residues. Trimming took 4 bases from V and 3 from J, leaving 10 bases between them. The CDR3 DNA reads TGTGCCAGCAGTTTTACTCCGCGCTACGAGCAGTACTTC. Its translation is CASSFTPRYEQYF.

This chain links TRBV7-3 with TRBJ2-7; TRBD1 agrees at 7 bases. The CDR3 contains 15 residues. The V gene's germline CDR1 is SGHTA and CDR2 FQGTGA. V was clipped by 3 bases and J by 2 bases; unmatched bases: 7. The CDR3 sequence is CASSLDSTGPYEQYF. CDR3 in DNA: TGTGCCAGCAGCTTGGACTCGACAGGGCCCTACGAGCAGTACTTC.

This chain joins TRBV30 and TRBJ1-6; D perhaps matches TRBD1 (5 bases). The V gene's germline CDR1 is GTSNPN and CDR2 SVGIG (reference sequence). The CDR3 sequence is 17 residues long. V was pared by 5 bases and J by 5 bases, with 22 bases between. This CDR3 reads CAWFEGRLNPDNSPLHF. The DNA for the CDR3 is TGTGCCTGGTTCGAGGGGCGACTTAACCCCGATAATTCACCCCTCCACTTT.

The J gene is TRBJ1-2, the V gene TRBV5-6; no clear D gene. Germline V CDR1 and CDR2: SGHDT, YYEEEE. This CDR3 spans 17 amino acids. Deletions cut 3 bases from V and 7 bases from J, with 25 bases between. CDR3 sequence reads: CASSWSSGPSSESGYTF. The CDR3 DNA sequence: TGTGCCAGCAGCTGGTCCTCCGGGCCCTCGTCTGAGAGTGGCTACACCTTC.

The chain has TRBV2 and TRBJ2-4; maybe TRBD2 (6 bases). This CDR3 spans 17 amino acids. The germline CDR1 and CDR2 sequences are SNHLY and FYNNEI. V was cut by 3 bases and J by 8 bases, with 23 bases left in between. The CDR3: CASSDGGRGIQLDIQYF. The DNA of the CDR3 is TGTGCCAGCAGTGACGGGGGAAGGGGCATACAGTTGGACATTCAGTACTTC.

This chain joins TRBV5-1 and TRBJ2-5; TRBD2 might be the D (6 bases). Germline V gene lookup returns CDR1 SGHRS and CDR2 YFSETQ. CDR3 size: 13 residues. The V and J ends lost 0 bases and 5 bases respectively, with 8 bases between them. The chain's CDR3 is CASSLGLDETQYF. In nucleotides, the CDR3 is TGCGCCAGCAGCTTGGGACTAGACGAGACCCAGTACTTC.

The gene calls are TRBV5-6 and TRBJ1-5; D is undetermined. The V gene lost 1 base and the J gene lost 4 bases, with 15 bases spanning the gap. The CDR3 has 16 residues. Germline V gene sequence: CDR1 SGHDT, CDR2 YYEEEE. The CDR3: CASSLSPGWGNQPQHF. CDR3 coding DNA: TGTGCCAGCAGCTTGTCTCCCGGGTGGGGTAATCAGCCCCAGCATTTT.

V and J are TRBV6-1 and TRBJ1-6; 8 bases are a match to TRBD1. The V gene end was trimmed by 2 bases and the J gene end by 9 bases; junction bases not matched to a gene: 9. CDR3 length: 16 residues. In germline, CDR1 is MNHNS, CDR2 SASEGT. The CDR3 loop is CASSERSGTGTSPLHF. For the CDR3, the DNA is TGTGCCAGCAGTGAAAGGTCCGGGACAGGTACTTCACCCCTCCACTTT.

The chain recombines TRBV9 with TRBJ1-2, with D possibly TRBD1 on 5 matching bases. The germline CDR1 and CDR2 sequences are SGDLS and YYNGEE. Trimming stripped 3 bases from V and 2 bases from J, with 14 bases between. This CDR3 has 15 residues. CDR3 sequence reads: CASSADPQGNYGYTF. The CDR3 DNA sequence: TGTGCCAGCAGCGCCGACCCCCAGGGAAACTATGGCTACACCTTC.

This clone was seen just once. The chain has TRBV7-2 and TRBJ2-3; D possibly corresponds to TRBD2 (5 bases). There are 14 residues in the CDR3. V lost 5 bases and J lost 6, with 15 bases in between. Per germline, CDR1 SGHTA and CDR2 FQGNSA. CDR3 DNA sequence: TGTGCCAGCAGCACCCGACGGGGAACCGATACGCAGTATTTT. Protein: CASSTRRGTDTQYF.

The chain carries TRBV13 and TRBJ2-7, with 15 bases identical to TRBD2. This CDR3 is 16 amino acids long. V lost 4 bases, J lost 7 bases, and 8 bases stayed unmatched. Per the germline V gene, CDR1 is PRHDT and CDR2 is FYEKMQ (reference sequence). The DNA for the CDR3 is TGTGCCAGCAGCTCCGGGACTAGCGGGGGGCCGTGGGAGCAGTACTTC. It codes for CASSSGTSGGPWEQYF.

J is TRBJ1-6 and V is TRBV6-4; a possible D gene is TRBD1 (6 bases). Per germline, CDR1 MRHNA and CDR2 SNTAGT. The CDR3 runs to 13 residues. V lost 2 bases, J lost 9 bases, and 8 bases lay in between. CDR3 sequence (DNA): TGTGCCAGCAGTGACCGCAGGGGTTCACCCCTCCACTTT. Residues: CASSDRRGSPLHF.